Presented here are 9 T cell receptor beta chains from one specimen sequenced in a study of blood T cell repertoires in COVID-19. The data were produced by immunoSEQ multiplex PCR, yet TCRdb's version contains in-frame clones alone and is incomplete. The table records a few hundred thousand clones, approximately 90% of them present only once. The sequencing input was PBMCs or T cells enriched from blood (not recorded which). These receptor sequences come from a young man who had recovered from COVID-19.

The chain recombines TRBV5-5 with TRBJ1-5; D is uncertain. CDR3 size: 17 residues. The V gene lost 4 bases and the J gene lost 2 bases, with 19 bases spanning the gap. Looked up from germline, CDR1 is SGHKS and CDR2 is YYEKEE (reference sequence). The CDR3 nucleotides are TGTGCCAGCAGCCCGGCAGCGGGAAGGGTAGGCAATCAGCCCCAGCATTTT. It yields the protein CASSPAAGRVGNQPQHF. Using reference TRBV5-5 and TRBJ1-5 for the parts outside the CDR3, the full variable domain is DAGVTQSPTHLIKTRGQQVTLRCSPISGHKSVSWYQQVLGQGPQFIFQYYEKEERGRGNFPDRFSARQFPNYSSELNVNALLLGDSALYLCASSPAAGRVGNQPQHFGDGTRLSIL.

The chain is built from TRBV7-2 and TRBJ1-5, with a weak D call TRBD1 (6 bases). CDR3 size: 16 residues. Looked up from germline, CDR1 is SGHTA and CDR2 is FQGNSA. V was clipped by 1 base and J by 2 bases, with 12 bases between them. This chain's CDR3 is CASSLVAAGGNQPQHF. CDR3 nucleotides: TGTGCCAGCAGCTTAGTCGCGGCAGGGGGCAATCAGCCCCAGCATTTT.

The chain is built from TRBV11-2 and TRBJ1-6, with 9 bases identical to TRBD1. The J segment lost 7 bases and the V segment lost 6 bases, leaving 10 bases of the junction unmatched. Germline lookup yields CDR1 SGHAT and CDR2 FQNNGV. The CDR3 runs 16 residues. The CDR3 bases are TGTGCCAGCAGAACTCCCGGACAGGGGAAGAATTCACCCCTCCACTTT. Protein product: CASRTPGQGKNSPLHF.

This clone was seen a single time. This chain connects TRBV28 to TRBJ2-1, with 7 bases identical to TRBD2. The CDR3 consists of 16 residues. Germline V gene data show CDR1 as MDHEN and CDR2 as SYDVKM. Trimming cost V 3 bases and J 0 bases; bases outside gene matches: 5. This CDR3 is CASSFTQRGSYNEQFF. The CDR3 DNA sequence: TGTGCCAGCAGTTTTACTCAGCGGGGCTCCTACAATGAGCAGTTCTTC.

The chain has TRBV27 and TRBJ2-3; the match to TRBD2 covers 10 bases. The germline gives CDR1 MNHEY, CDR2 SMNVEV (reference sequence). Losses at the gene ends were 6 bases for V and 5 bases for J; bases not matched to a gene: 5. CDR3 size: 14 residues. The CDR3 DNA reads TGTGCCAGCAGAAAGCGGGAGGGATTAGATACGCAGTATTTT. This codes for CASRKREGLDTQYF.

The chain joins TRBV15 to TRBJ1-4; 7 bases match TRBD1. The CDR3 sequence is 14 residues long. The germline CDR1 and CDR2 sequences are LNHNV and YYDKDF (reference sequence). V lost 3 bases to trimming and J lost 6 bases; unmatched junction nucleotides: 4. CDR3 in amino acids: CATSREGQYEKLFF. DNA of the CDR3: TGTGCCACCAGCAGGGAGGGACAGTATGAAAAACTGTTTTTT.

CDR3 DNA: TGTGCCAGCAGCCCCAGACAGGGGTACCAGCCCCAGCATTTT. This sequence encodes CASSPRQGYQPQHF. The chain couples TRBV28 to TRBJ1-5; TRBD1 aligns across 8 bases. V lost 6 bases and J lost 7; bases outside the gene matches: 8. This CDR3 has 14 amino acids. Germline CDR1 reads MDHEN; CDR2 reads SYDVKM.

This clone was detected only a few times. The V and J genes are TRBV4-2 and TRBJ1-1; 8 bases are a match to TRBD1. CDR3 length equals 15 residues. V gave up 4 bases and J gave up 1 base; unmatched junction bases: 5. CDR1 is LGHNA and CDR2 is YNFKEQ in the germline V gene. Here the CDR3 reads CASSPLGQGNTEAFF. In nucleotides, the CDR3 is TGTGCCAGCAGCCCCCTCGGACAGGGGAACACTGAAGCTTTCTTT.

CDR3 DNA sequence: TGTGCCAGCCGGGACAGGGCCCGCTACACCTTC. Encoded protein: CASRDRARYTF. The genes are TRBV2 and TRBJ1-2, with TRBD1 matching 9 bases. Germline V CDR1 and CDR2: SNHLY, FYNNEI. This CDR3 region has 11 residues. The trim removed 8 bases at V and 9 bases at J, leaving 4 bases unmatched.